This paragraph covers one T cell receptor (beta chain) sequence. Its specificity is not known. The assay was immunoSEQ multiplex PCR, and TCRdb's table has in-frame clones only and misses some. This sample has 95,000 to 150,000 clones, with 87% found just once. The data were taken from a study of T cell responses to AZD1222 COVID-19 vaccine. Looking at the study overall: Pooled together were second doses at about 4 or about 12 weeks. Study observations and caveats: The sample set comprised mostly white British donors with more females, and clonal diversity was possibly underestimated. An increase in Spike-specific TCR breadth and depth was observed after two AZD1222 doses. Only six or seven AZD1222 recipients tested seropositive at baseline.

The CDR3 has 18 amino acids. V shed 3 bases, J shed 8 bases, and the junction held 17 bases outside the gene matches. CDR1 is SGHAT and CDR2 is FQNNGV in the germline V gene. This receptor was obtained from an adult in good health. The rearrangement uses TRBV11-2 and TRBJ2-5; 11 nucleotides agree with TRBD2. Here the sequenced sample was peripheral blood, taken on day 0 of AZD1222 vaccination. The CDR3 sequence: CASSFFPRGLAGYETQYF. The CDR3 DNA sequence: TGTGCCAGCAGCTTTTTCCCCCGCGGACTAGCGGGTTATGAAACCCAGTACTTC.